What follows is one T cell receptor (beta chain) and its context. Its antigen remains unknown. This may be a read error, as it is one base from a much larger clone. This sample was taken from a study of T cell repertoires in cytomegalovirus infection. Study in general: Public TCR beta signatures indicated both CMV infection and matching HLA type.

TCRdb processed the reads anew with MiXCR; each CDR3 protein has one entry. Among about 230,000 distinct CDR3 sequences, over 20% were seen once, and the ten largest hold about 20%. Study results and limitations: HLA-C-restricted CMV-specific TCR beta clonotypes prevailed in the ex vivo response.

J was trimmed by 3 bases and V by 5 bases; bases with no gene match: 3. The CDR3 runs to 13 residues. Germline V gene lookup returns CDR1 PRHDT and CDR2 FYEKMQ (reference sequence). This TCR derives from a human donor in good health (CMV status not recorded). Some clones in this sample may be carry-over from other donors' samples. V and J are TRBV13 and TRBJ1-2, with 7 bases identical to TRBD1. The sequencing input was CD8+ T cells from PBMCs. The CDR3 reads CASSEGQDYGYTF. The CDR3 DNA sequence: TGTGCCAGCAGCGAAGGACAGGACTATGGCTACACCTTC.